Following are 27 T cell receptor beta chains from one sample sequenced in a study of OX40 agonist ivuxolimab in advanced cancers. Data came from immunoSEQ multiplex PCR; TCRdb stores just in-frame clones and leaves some out. The repertoire includes tens of thousands of clones, 85% to 90% of them detected once, and roughly 13% sits in the top ten. The sequencing used CD4+ or CD8+ T cells sorted from blood, collected in a trial of the OX40 agonist ivuxolimab. The receptors here all came from an adult with an advanced solid tumor such as melanoma, head and neck, liver or kidney cancer.

The genes are TRBV19 and TRBJ1-1, with 9 bases that match TRBD1. Losses at the gene ends were 9 bases for V and 1 base for J; bases not matched to a gene: 9. CDR3 size: 15 residues. Germline CDR1 reads LNHDA; CDR2 reads SQIVND (reference sequence). The CDR3 DNA reads TGTGCCAGCAAAACAGGGGGCAGGGGGAACACTGAAGCTTTCTTT. Encoded protein: CASKTGGRGNTEAFF.

V is TRBV27 and J is TRBJ2-5; D remains ambiguous. The CDR3 extends over 13 amino acids. Germline V gene sequence: CDR1 MNHEY, CDR2 SMNVEV (reference sequence). V dropped 6 bases and J dropped 3 bases, with 11 bases sitting between them. The CDR3 is CASSRLEEETQYF. DNA of the CDR3: TGTGCCAGCAGCAGGCTAGAGGAAGAGACCCAGTACTTC.

The chain recombines TRBV21-1 with TRBJ2-5; the listed D gene, TRBD2, was not tested against the DNA. TRBV21-1 is given as a pseudogene. The CDR3 contains 13 residues. The CDR3 DNA reads as TGTGCCAGCAGCAGCAGGGCGGGGGAGACCCAGTACTTC. It yields the protein CASSSRAGETQYF.

V usage is TRBV7-8 and J usage is TRBJ2-7; tentative D call: TRBD1 (6 bases). Germline CDR1 and CDR2: SGHVS and FQNEAQ. The CDR3 consists of 13 residues. The ends were cut back, 4 bases at V and 0 bases at J, with 7 bases in the middle. The CDR3 sequence is CASSSGVSYEQYF. The CDR3 DNA is TGTGCCAGCAGCTCAGGGGTCTCCTACGAGCAGTACTTC.

The chain has TRBV27 and TRBJ2-1, with D perhaps matching TRBD1 (5 bases). Germline lookup yields CDR1 MNHEY and CDR2 SMNVEV (reference sequence). V gave up 0 bases and J gave up 9 bases, with 9 bases separating them. The CDR3 loop spans 13 amino acids. In DNA form, the CDR3 reads TGTGCCAGCAGTTTATCTGAAGGGGTTGAGCAGTTCTTC. Translation: CASSLSEGVEQFF.

The V call is TRBV10-3, the J call TRBJ1-1; D is unresolved. The CDR3 loop spans 13 amino acids. CDR1 and CDR2 (germline): ENHRY, SYGVKD. Trimming shortened V by 0 bases and J by 7 bases, and 9 bases separated the two germline ends. The CDR3 DNA follows: TGTGCCATCAGTGAGTCTCGGACGGATGAAGCTTTCTTT. The encoded protein is CAISESRTDEAFF.

V gene TRBV27 combines with J gene TRBJ2-2, with D perhaps TRBD2 (7 bases). V dropped 4 bases and J dropped 6 bases, with 15 bases sitting between them. Germline V gene sequence: CDR1 MNHEY, CDR2 SMNVEV (reference sequence). This CDR3 has 15 amino acids. This CDR3 is CASSSRGALSGELFF. CDR3 DNA sequence: TGTGCCAGCAGTTCCCGGGGGGCGCTGTCCGGGGAGCTGTTTTTT.

This clone was seen more than once but under ten times. The chain carries TRBV13 and TRBJ2-2, with a tentative D call TRBD1 (7 bases). Trimming shortened V by 5 bases and J by 6 bases, and 13 bases separated the two germline ends. The CDR3 has 14 amino acids. Germline V gene lookup returns CDR1 PRHDT and CDR2 FYEKMQ (reference sequence). CDR3 nucleotides: TGTGCCAGCAGCCCGGGACAGCGGGCCGGGGAGCTGTTTTTT. This sequence encodes CASSPGQRAGELFF.

The rearrangement links TRBV13 to TRBJ2-7; 10 bases map to TRBD2. From germline, CDR1 is PRHDT and CDR2 FYEKMQ (reference sequence). The CDR3 loop spans 13 amino acids. The trim removed 8 bases at V and 3 bases at J, leaving 4 bases unmatched. The CDR3 DNA reads as TGTGCCAGCGTTGCTAGCGGGAGCTACGAGCAGTACTTC. Its translation is CASVASGSYEQYF.

The chain links TRBV28 to TRBJ2-1; D tentatively fits TRBD1 or TRBD2 (5 bases each). The V gene lost 6 bases and the J gene lost 6 bases, with 18 bases spanning the gap. Germline V CDR1 and CDR2: MDHEN, SYDVKM. The length of the CDR3 is 15 residues. The CDR3 sequence: CASRPRDPKSNEQFF. In DNA, the CDR3 is TGTGCCAGCAGGCCCCGGGACCCAAAAAGCAATGAGCAGTTCTTC.

The chain couples TRBV5-1 to TRBJ2-1; TRBD2 matches 8 bases. V lost 0 bases to trimming and J lost 3 bases; unmatched junction nucleotides: 5. Germline values: CDR1 SGHRS, CDR2 YFSETQ. The CDR3 loop spans 16 amino acids. CDR3 sequence (DNA): TGCGCCAGCAGCTTGGAGGTTAGCGGGGACTACAATGAGCAGTTCTTC. It translates to CASSLEVSGDYNEQFF.

The rearrangement links TRBV5-4 to TRBJ2-3, with 7 bases fitting TRBD1. Germline V gives CDR1 SGHNT, CDR2 YYREEE (reference sequence). V was pared by 2 bases and J by 1 base, with 4 bases of the junction left unmatched. The CDR3 runs 15 residues. The CDR3 here is CASSLIGTGTDTQYF. For the CDR3, the DNA is TGTGCCAGCAGCTTAATCGGGACAGGCACAGATACGCAGTATTTT.

The V gene is TRBV7-9, the J gene TRBJ2-5; D might be TRBD2 (5 bases). Germline values: CDR1 SEHNR, CDR2 FQNEAQ (reference sequence). Trimming cost V 2 bases and J 1 base, with 8 bases left between them. The CDR3 covers 14 residues. Here the CDR3 reads CASSLFGGQETQYF. The DNA for the CDR3 is TGTGCCAGCAGCTTATTTGGAGGCCAAGAGACCCAGTACTTC.

Only a few counts were recorded for this clone. This chain joins TRBV18 and TRBJ1-5, with D possibly being TRBD1 (6 bases). Trimming shortened V by 1 base and J by 5 bases, and 9 bases separated the two germline ends. Per the germline V gene, CDR1 is KGHSH and CDR2 is LQKENI. The CDR3 loop spans 14 amino acids. The CDR3 region is CASSPQGGYQPQHF. The CDR3 nucleotides read TGTGCCAGCTCACCACAGGGGGGGTATCAGCCCCAGCATTTT.

As to this clone: Other DNA variants within this sample encode the same CDR3. The chain joins TRBV27 to TRBJ2-7, with D tentatively TRBD2 (5 bases). Germline assignment: CDR1 MNHEY and CDR2 SMNVEV (reference sequence). The CDR3 has 14 residues. Trimming cost V 2 bases and J 4 bases, with 12 bases left between them. CDR3 sequence: CASSLRASPYEQYF. The CDR3 nucleotides read TGTGCCAGCAGTTTAAGGGCTAGCCCATACGAGCAGTACTTC.

The CDR3 sequence is CASSPGQASSYNEQFF. The DNA of the CDR3 is TGTGCCAGCAGCCCTGGACAGGCCAGCTCCTACAATGAGCAGTTCTTC. The J gene is TRBJ2-1, the V gene TRBV7-9; 7 nucleotides match TRBD1. With V trimmed by 5 bases and J by 0 bases, 7 bases remained unmatched. This CDR3 is built from 16 residues. The germline V gene encodes CDR1 SEHNR and CDR2 FQNEAQ (reference sequence). Together with reference TRBV7-9 and TRBJ2-1, the CDR3 gives the full variable domain: DTGVSQNPRHKITKRGQNVTFRCDPISEHNRLYWYRQTLGQGPEFLTYFQNEAQLEKSRLLSDRFSAERPKGSFSTLEIQRTEQGDSAMYLCASSPGQASSYNEQFFGPGTRLTVL.

The chain combines TRBV27 with TRBJ1-1, with D unclear. CDR3 length: 14 residues. V was pared by 2 bases and J by 4 bases, with 11 bases between. Germline CDR1 is MNHEY and CDR2 is SMNVEV (reference sequence). CDR3 sequence (DNA): TGTGCCAGCAGTTTAGCCCCATCAAGCACTGAAGCTTTCTTT. Translated, it gives CASSLAPSSTEAFF.

CDR3 coding DNA: TGTGCCAGCAGTGAAATCTCAGCGGGAGGAGCGGGAGATACGCAGTATTTT. It yields the protein CASSEISAGGAGDTQYF. The chain joins TRBV6-1 to TRBJ2-3; 9 positions match TRBD2. Germline V gene data show CDR1 as MNHNS and CDR2 as SASEGT. The V segment lost 2 bases and the J segment 5 bases; nucleotides outside the gene matches: 11. The CDR3 sequence is 17 residues long.

The V and J genes are TRBV7-8 and TRBJ2-1; D is undetermined. CDR3 length: 13 residues. Trimming took 5 bases from V and 10 from J, leaving 15 bases between them. In germline, CDR1 is SGHVS, CDR2 FQNEAQ. The CDR3 DNA is TGTGCCAGCAGCCCGAGCCCGGGCCGGGAGCAGTTCTTC. Translation: CASSPSPGREQFF.

On this clone: Other DNA sequences within the sample encode an identical CDR3. The chain employs TRBV9 and TRBJ1-1; D is uncertain. Trimming pared 0 bases from V and 4 bases from J, leaving 7 bases between. The CDR3 is 13 residues long. Germline CDR1 reads SGDLS; CDR2 reads YYNGEE. CDR3: CASSVGGSTEAFF. The DNA of the CDR3 is TGTGCCAGCAGCGTAGGGGGTAGCACTGAAGCTTTCTTT.

This chain joins TRBV2 and TRBJ2-1; D is tentatively TRBD1 or TRBD2 (5 bases each). The CDR3 loop spans 16 amino acids. Germline CDR1 is SNHLY and CDR2 is FYNNEI. Trimming cost V 2 bases and J 0 bases, with 11 bases left between them. The DNA for the CDR3 is TGTGCCAGCAGTGAACGGGGCGTAAGCTCCTACAATGAGCAGTTCTTC. It encodes CASSERGVSSYNEQFF.

This sequence joins TRBV6-5 and TRBJ2-5, with 7 bases matching TRBD2. Germline assignment: CDR1 MNHEY and CDR2 SVGAGI. V was clipped by 6 bases and J by 0 bases; unmatched bases: 1. CDR3 length equals 13 residues. DNA for the CDR3: TGTGCCAGCAGGGGGGGGTACCAAGAGACCCAGTACTTC. This translates into CASRGGYQETQYF.

The chain recombines TRBV19 with TRBJ1-5; D ambiguous. The CDR3 extends over 10 amino acids. CDR1 LNHDA and CDR2 SQIVND come from the germline V gene (reference sequence). V lost 7 bases and J lost 6, with 4 bases in between. CDR3 nucleotide sequence: TGTGCCAGTAACGGTCAGCCCCAGCATTTT. Translating it yields CASNGQPQHF.

The gene calls are TRBV13 and TRBJ2-7; 9 nucleotides align to TRBD1. This CDR3 spans 16 amino acids. The germline V gene encodes CDR1 PRHDT and CDR2 FYEKMQ (reference sequence). J lost 2 bases, V lost 3 bases, and 8 bases had no gene match. CDR3 loop: CASSFGQGPNTYEQYF. In DNA form, the CDR3 reads TGTGCCAGCAGCTTCGGACAGGGGCCCAATACCTACGAGCAGTACTTC.

The rearrangement links TRBV7-9 to TRBJ2-1, with TRBD1 matching over 10 bases. Looked up from germline, CDR1 is SEHNR and CDR2 is FQNEAQ (reference sequence). Trimming at V came to 4 bases and at J to 10 bases, leaving 16 bases not matched to a gene. This CDR3 comprises 17 residues. The CDR3 here is CASSSWDRGPSSGEQFF. The CDR3 bases are TGTGCCAGCAGCTCTTGGGACAGGGGACCTTCTAGCGGGGAGCAGTTCTTC.

The rearrangement links TRBV19 to TRBJ2-2; TRBD2 might be the D (5 bases). The germline CDR1 and CDR2 sequences are LNHDA and SQIVND (reference sequence). This CDR3 region has 15 residues. Trimming took off 4 bases at V and 1 base at J, with 10 bases between the two ends. The CDR3 DNA follows: TGTGCCAGTAGTACGGCCGGGGTGAACACCGGGGAGCTGTTTTTT. This encodes CASSTAGVNTGELFF.

The V gene is TRBV2, the J gene TRBJ1-5, with 11 bases matching TRBD1. The CDR3 has 15 residues. The junction had 3 bases not matched to a gene; V was cut back by 1 base and J by 7 bases. Per germline, CDR1 SNHLY and CDR2 FYNNEI. The CDR3 sequence: CASSEGGTGGQPQHF. The CDR3 DNA is TGTGCCAGCAGTGAAGGGGGGACAGGGGGGCAGCCCCAGCATTTT. Full variable domain (outside the CDR3, taken from reference TRBV2 and TRBJ1-5): EPEVTQTPSHQVTQMGQEVILRCVPISNHLYFYWYRQILGQKVEFLVSFYNNEISEKSEIFDDQFSVERPDGSNFTLKIRSTKLEDSAMYFCASSEGGTGGQPQHFGDGTRLSIL.